Included here is one TCR beta chain sequence, with context. The antigen is undetermined. The V gene's germline CDR1 is ENHRY and CDR2 SYGVKD. The CDR3 loop spans 14 amino acids. Trimming stripped 6 bases from V and 2 bases from J, with 13 bases between. The entry originates in a study of vaccination and CD4 T cells after COVID-19. The overall study: Every participant had a vaccine, which was either BNT162b2 or mRNA-1273, given in two doses. The authors used overlapping spike peptides from SARS-CoV-2, HCoV-NL63, HCoV-OC43 and HCoV-229E to stimulate cells. Study results and limitations: The study sampled relatively few convalescent patients and omitted early post-infection timepoints.

An Oncomine TCR Beta short-read assay was used to sequence the DNA from cultured CD4+ T cells. TCRdb processed the PCR reads anew with MiXCR; each CDR3 protein has one entry. The sample includes 15,000 to 20,000 distinct CDR3 sequences, just under 30% of them seen just once. Regarding treatment: roughly 10-day PBMC culture with coronavirus spike peptide pools or control peptides (ViraFEST assay). Sample: cultured CD4+ T cells from blood. V usage is TRBV10-3 and J usage is TRBJ2-5; TRBD2 might be the D (7 bases). The clonotype comes from a human donor with COVID-19. CDR3 region: CAIRSAGTQETQYF. The CDR3 DNA sequence: TGTGCCATCAGATCAGCGGGGACACAAGAGACCCAGTACTTC.